Listed below are T cell receptor beta chains from one sample, sequenced in a study of blood T cell repertoires in COVID-19. Clones were read by immunoSEQ multiplex PCR, and TCRdb kept only the in-frame ones, dropping some. This sample has around 140,000 clones, with about four fifths found just once. The sequencing input was peripheral blood. These receptors were taken from an elderly woman with acute or convalescent COVID-19. Both conserved end residues are part of each CDR3. A D gene is named only where the DNA matches it firmly. The size entry is marked missing in some rows and otherwise reads once, few, many or a size class.

v_gene: TRBV3-1/TRBV3-2; d_gene: NA; abundance: many; j_gene: TRBJ2-2; CDR3nt: TGTGCCAGCAGCCCAGGGTCCCCGGGCACCGGGGAGCTGTTTTTT; CDR3aa: CASSPGSPGTGELFF
v_gene: TRBV6-2/TRBV6-3; d_gene: NA; abundance: NA; j_gene: TRBJ2-1; CDR3nt: TGTGCCAGCAGTAACGACGGGGTTCGCAATGAGCAGTTCTTC; CDR3aa: CASSNDGVRNEQFF
v_gene: TRBV7-9; d_gene: NA; abundance: NA; j_gene: TRBJ1-4; CDR3nt: TGTGCCAGCAGTTCTCCTGACAGTCGGCAGGGAAAACTGTTTTTT; CDR3aa: CASSSPDSRQGKLFF
v_gene: TRBV29-1; d_gene: NA; abundance: few; j_gene: TRBJ1-3; CDR3nt: TGCAGCGGCAGAAGCTCTGGAAACACCATATATTTT; CDR3aa: CSGRSSGNTIYF
v_gene: TRBV4-3; d_gene: NA; abundance: NA; j_gene: TRBJ2-1; CDR3nt: TGCGCCAGCAGCCCCTCAGGGGCCCAACGCTCCTACAATGAGCAGTTCTTC; CDR3aa: CASSPSGAQRSYNEQFF
v_gene: TRBV19; d_gene: NA; abundance: NA; j_gene: TRBJ1-5; CDR3nt: TGTGCCAGTAGTACGGGAGGGTCAGGGGGCAATCAGCCCCAGCATTTT; CDR3aa: CASSTGGSGGNQPQHF
v_gene: TRBV4-3; d_gene: NA; abundance: NA; j_gene: TRBJ1-6; CDR3nt: TGCGCCAGCAGCCAATCGACGGGGGGTTCACCCCTCCACTTT; CDR3aa: CASSQSTGGSPLHF
v_gene: TRBV19; d_gene: NA; abundance: NA; j_gene: TRBJ1-1; CDR3nt: TGTGCCAGCAGCGGACAGATGAACACTGAAGCTTTCTTT; CDR3aa: CASSGQMNTEAFF
v_gene: TRBV11-2; d_gene: NA; abundance: NA; j_gene: TRBJ2-7; CDR3nt: TGTGCCAGCAGCTTAGCCTGGGCAGGGGTGTTCGGTGACGAGCAGTACTTC; CDR3aa: CASSLAWAGVFGDEQYF
v_gene: TRBV4-1; d_gene: TRBD2; abundance: NA; j_gene: TRBJ2-7; CDR3nt: TGCGCCAGCAGCCCTCAGACTAGCGCCTACGAGCAGTACTTC; CDR3aa: CASSPQTSAYEQYF
v_gene: TRBV2; d_gene: NA; abundance: NA; j_gene: TRBJ1-6; CDR3nt: TGTGCCAGCGCTAACGGCGGGGGGGAGTATTCACCCCTCCACTTT; CDR3aa: CASANGGGEYSPLHF
v_gene: TRBV6-5; d_gene: NA; abundance: NA; j_gene: TRBJ1-2; CDR3nt: TGTGCCAGCATCCCAGCCGGGCAGGGGTATGGCTACACCTTC; CDR3aa: CASIPAGQGYGYTF
v_gene: TRBV7-2; d_gene: TRBD1; abundance: NA; j_gene: TRBJ1-3; CDR3nt: TGTGCCAGCAGCTTAGGCGACAGGGTTGGTTCTGGAAACACCATATATTTT; CDR3aa: CASSLGDRVGSGNTIYF
v_gene: TRBV16; d_gene: NA; abundance: NA; j_gene: TRBJ1-1; CDR3nt: TGTGCCAGCAGCGCAAACCCGGGGATGAACACTGAAGCTTTCTTT; CDR3aa: CASSANPGMNTEAFF
v_gene: TRBV7-2; d_gene: TRBD2; abundance: NA; j_gene: TRBJ2-1; CDR3nt: TGTGCCAGCAGCGCACGGCCGGGGGGTAGGAACAATGAGCAGTTCTTC; CDR3aa: CASSARPGGRNNEQFF
v_gene: TRBV2; d_gene: TRBD2; abundance: NA; j_gene: TRBJ2-1; CDR3nt: TGTGCCAGCTCGGGACTAGTAAACCCCGGGGGGCAGTTCTTC; CDR3aa: CASSGLVNPGGQFF
v_gene: TRBV29-1; d_gene: NA; abundance: NA; j_gene: TRBJ1-1; CDR3nt: TGCAGCGGTACGGGACATCAGAACACTGAAGCTTTCTTT; CDR3aa: CSGTGHQNTEAFF